A selection of T cell receptor beta chains follows, all from one sample in a study of T cells expressing NK-cell markers. From its re-call of the 5' RACE reads, TCRdb lists each CDR3 protein once, without DNA. The sample table includes some 390,000 distinct CDR3 sequences. Sequencing was performed on blood T cells: a sorted CD56 or NKG2C T cell subset, CD4+ or CD8+ T cells, or bulk PBMC T cells (not recorded which). Receptors originate from a woman aged 50 to 65 in good health. Both conserved end residues are part of each CDR3. Fields, in order: J gene, V gene, CDR3 protein.

>TRBJ1-4|TRBV12-3/TRBV12-4
CASSLVGVTLFF
>TRBJ2-3|TRBV20-1
CSASPVSGRAADTQYF
>TRBJ2-1|TRBV11-2
CASSLDPGSHNEQFF
>TRBJ1-5|TRBV12-3/TRBV12-4
CASSLTGGFQPQHF
>TRBJ2-5|TRBV3-1
CASSQGRGPTQYF
>TRBJ2-1|TRBV20-1
CSAEVAGEGGEFF
>TRBJ2-4|TRBV12-3/TRBV12-4
CASSRPGGKNIQYF
>TRBJ2-5|TRBV5-1
CASSNPGTPIETQYF
>TRBJ2-7|TRBV5-1
CASSLGIPGSGPRYEQYF
>TRBJ2-1|TRBV11-2
CASSPAGGNNEQFF
>TRBJ2-5|TRBV20-1
CSARLAGETQYF
>TRBJ2-1|TRBV7-9
CASSLGIGSFRNEQFF
>TRBJ2-6|TRBV5-5
CASSLILSQGLTGANVLTF
>TRBJ2-1|TRBV11-2
CASSETGNNEQFF